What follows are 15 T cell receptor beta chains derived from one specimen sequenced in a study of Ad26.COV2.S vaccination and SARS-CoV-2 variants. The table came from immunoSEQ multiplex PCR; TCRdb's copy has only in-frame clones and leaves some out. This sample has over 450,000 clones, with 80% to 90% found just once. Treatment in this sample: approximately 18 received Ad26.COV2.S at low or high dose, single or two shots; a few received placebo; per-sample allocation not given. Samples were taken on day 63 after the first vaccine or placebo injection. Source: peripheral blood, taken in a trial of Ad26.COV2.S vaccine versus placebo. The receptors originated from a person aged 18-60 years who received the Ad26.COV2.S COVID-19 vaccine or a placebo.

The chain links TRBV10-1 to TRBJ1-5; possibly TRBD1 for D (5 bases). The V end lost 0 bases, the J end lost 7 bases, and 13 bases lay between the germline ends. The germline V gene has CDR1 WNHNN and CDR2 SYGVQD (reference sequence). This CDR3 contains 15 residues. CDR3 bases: TGCGCCAGCAGTGAGTCCGGCTGGGGACGGCAGCCCCAGCATTTT. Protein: CASSESGWGRQPQHF.

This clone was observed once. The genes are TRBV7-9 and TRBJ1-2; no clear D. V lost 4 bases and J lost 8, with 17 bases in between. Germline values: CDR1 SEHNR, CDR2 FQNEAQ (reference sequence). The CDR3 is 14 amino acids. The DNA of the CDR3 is TGTGCCAGCAGCTCCTATGAGGGCGCGGAAGGCTACACCTTC. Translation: CASSSYEGAEGYTF.

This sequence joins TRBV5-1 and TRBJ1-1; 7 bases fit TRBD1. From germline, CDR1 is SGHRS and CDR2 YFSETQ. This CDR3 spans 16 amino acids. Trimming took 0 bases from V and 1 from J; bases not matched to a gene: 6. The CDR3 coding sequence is TGCGCCAGCAGCTTGGGACAGGGAGGAGGGAACACTGAAGCTTTCTTT. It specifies CASSLGQGGGNTEAFF.

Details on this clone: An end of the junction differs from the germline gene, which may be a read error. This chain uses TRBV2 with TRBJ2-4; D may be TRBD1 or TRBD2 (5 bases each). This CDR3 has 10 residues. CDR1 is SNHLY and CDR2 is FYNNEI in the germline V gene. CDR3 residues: CASGDRRVNF. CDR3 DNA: TGTGCCAGCGGGGACCGACGGGTGAACTTC.

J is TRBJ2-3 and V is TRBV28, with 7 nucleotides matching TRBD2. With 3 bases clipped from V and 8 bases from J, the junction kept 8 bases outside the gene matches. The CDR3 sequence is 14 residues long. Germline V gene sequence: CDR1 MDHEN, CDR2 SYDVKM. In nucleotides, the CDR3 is TGTGCCAGCAGTTTTGGCGGGAGCGGAGGTACGCAGTATTTT. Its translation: CASSFGGSGGTQYF.

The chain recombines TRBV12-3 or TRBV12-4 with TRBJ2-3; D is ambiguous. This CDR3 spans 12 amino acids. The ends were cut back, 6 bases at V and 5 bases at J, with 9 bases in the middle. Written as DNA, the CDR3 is TGTGCCAGCAGCTATCTAGGAGATACGCAGTATTTT. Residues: CASSYLGDTQYF.

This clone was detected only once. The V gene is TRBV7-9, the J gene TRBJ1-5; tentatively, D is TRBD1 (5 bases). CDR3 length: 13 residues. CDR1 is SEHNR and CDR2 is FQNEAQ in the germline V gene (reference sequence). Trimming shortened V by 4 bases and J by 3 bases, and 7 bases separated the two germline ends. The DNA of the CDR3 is TGTGCCAGCAGCTGGGGGAACAATCAGCCCCAGCATTTT. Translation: CASSWGNNQPQHF.

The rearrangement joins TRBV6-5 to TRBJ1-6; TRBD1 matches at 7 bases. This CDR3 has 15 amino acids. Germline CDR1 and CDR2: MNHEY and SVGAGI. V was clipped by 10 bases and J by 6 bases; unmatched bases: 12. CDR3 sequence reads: CATKLRGTSNSPLHF. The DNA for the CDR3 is TGTGCCACCAAACTCAGGGGGACATCTAATTCACCCCTCCACTTT.

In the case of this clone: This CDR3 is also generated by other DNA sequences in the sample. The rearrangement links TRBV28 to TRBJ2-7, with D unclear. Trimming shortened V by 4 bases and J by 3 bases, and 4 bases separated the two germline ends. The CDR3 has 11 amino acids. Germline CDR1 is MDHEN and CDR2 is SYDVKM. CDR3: CASSSLYEQYF. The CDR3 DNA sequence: TGTGCCAGCAGTTCTCTCTACGAGCAGTACTTC. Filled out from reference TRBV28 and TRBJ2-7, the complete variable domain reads DVKVTQSSRYLVKRTGEKVFLECVQDMDHENMFWYRQDPGLGLRLIYFSYDVKMKEKGDIPEGYSVSREKKERFSLILESASTNQTSMYLCASSSLYEQYFGPGTRLTVT.

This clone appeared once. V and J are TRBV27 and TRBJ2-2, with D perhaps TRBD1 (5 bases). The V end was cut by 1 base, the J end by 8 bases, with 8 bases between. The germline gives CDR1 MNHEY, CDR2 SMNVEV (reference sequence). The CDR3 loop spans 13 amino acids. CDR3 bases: TGTGCCAGCAGTTTATGGGGCCAAGGGGAGCTGTTTTTT. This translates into CASSLWGQGELFF.

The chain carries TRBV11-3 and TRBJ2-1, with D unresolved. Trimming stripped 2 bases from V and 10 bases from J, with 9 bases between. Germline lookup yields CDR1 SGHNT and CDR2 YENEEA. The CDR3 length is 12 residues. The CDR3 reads CASSLWFGEQFF. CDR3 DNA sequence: TGTGCCAGCAGCTTATGGTTCGGGGAGCAGTTCTTC.

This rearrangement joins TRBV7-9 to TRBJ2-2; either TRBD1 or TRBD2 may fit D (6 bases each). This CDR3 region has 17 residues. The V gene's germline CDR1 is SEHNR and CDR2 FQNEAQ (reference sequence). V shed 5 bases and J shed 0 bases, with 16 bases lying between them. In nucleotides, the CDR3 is TGTGCCAGCAGCCCACCCCTGGGGGGCCCGAACACCGGGGAGCTGTTTTTT. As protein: CASSPPLGGPNTGELFF.

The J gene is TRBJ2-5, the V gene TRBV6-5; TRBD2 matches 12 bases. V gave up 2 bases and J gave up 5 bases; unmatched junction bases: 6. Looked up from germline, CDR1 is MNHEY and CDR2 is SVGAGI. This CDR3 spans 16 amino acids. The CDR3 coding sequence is TGTGCCAGCAGTTACACGACTAGCGGGAGCCCTGAGACCCAGTACTTC. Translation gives CASSYTTSGSPETQYF.

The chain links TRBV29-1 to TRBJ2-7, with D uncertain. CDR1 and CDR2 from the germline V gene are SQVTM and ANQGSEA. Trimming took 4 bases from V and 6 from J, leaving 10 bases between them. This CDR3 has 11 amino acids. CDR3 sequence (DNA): TGCAGCGTTGGGACCTTGTTCGAGCAGTACTTC. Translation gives CSVGTLFEQYF.

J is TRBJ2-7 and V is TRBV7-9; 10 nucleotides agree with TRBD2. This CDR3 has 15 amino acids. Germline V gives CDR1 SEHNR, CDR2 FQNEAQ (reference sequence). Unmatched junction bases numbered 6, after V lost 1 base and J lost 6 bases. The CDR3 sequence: CASSLDIAGGVEQYF. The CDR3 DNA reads TGTGCCAGCAGCTTAGATATAGCGGGAGGAGTCGAGCAGTACTTC.